This entry features one T cell receptor beta chain sequence. The antigen this receptor binds is unknown. No per-base quality is available; no much larger clone lies one base away. TCRbeta CDR3 regions were amplified from genomic DNA using the immunoSEQ Assay, a bias-controlled multiplex PCR. As for how the authors treated the data: Nucleated cell counts per sample were estimated from amplification of reference gene primers within the assay. To quantify the absolute abundance of each unique TCRbeta CDR3 rearrangement, sequence reads were collapsed and filtered. For each sample, productive Simpson clonality was calculated by taking the square root of Simpson's diversity index across productive rearrangements. Drawn from immuneACCESS, this table holds only the in-frame rearrangements with V and J called that TCRdb kept. Clones are partly lost; checked studies trace under half to an unresolved V gene and leave the rest unexplained. V and J calls and clone size are given by that table; D and trimming were obtained from the DNA. Recorded for this sample are more than 60,000 clones; around 90% of them occurred a single time. The ten largest account for approximately 5% of the sample.

V is pruned by 8 bases and J by 9 bases, leaving 6 bases of the junction without a gene match. CDR1 and CDR2, per the germline V gene, are KGHSH and LQKENI. Counted from cysteine to phenylalanine, this CDR3 has 13 amino acids. The read is trimmed to its CDR3 DNA, 39 bases read in frame from base 1. Each collaborating institution followed its own protocols to collect whole blood in K2EDTA tubes. Collaborator samples were shipped for TCRbeta analysis as frozen whole blood, isolated PBMCs, or DNA extracted from either sample type. This specimen comes from a study of blood T cell repertoires in COVID-19 (dated by TCRdb to the early 2020s). Looking at the study overall: Collaborator samples came from the United States, Italy and Spain and covered acute and convalescent phases of COVID-19. Sample metadata almost always included a de-identified subject ID, COVID-19 status, age in years and sex. Samples came from the ongoing ImmuneRACE study (first 160 participants) plus 1,254 subjects from 6 global collaborators. Where available, HLA class I and class II types were taken from metadata supplied by the sample provider and were not determined by assay-based typing. The repertoires were released in a freely available public database intended as a resource for research on the immune response to SARS-CoV-2. The dataset comprised deeply sampled blood TCRbeta repertoires from subjects exposed to, actively infected with, or recovered from COVID-19. The prospective study material was composed of cDNA or gDNA derived from T cells, B-cell-depleted T cells, or PBMCs.

On the study overall, not on this receptor specifically: Clinical and demographic metadata were provided uncurated, with the amount varying by source and participant.

The rearrangement joined TRBV18 to TRBJ2-1; 11 junctional bases match TRBD1. The sequence came from a human donor in a cohort sampled during active COVID-19. Material for sequencing was peripheral blood. The CDR3 loop reads CASRWTGGLEQFF. The DNA sequence follows: TGTGCCAGCCGATGGACAGGGGGCCTTGAGCAGTTCTTC.